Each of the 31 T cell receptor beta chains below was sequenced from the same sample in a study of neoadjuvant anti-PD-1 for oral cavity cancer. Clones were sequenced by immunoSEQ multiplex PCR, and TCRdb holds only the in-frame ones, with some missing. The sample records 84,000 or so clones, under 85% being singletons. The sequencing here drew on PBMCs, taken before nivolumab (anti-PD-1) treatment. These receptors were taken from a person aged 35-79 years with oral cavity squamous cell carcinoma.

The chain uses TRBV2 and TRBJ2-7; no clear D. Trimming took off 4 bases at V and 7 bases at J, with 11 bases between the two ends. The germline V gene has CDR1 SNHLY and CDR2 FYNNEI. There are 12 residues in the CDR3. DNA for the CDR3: TGTGCCAGCAGTGCTGGTCAGCCGGAGCAGTACTTC. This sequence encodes CASSAGQPEQYF.

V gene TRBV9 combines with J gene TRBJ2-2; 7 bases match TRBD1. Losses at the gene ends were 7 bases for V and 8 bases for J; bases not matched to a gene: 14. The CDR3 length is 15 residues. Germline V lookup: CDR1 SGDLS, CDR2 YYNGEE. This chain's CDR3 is CASSPRQGSSGELFF. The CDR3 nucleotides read TGTGCCAGCTCTCCTCGACAGGGCTCCAGTGGGGAGCTGTTTTTT.

The CDR3 nucleotides read TGCGCCAGCAGCCTGGTGGGTTACAATGAGCAGTTCTTC. It is translated as CASSLVGYNEQFF. The chain links TRBV4-1 to TRBJ2-1; D is uncertain. The CDR3 has 13 residues. Germline V gene data show CDR1 as MGHRA and CDR2 as YSYEKL. Trimming shortened V by 4 bases and J by 4 bases, and 8 bases separated the two germline ends.

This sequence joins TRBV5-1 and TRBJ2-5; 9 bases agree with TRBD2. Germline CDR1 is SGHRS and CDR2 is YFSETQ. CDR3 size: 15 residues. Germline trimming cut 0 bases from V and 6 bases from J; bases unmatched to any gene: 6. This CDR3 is CASSLEIAGDKTQYF. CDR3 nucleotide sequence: TGCGCCAGCAGCTTGGAGATAGCGGGAGACAAGACCCAGTACTTC. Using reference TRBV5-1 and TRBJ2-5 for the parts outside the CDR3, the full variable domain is KAGVTQTPRYLIKTRGQQVTLSCSPISGHRSVSWYQQTPGQGLQFLFEYFSETQRNKGNFPGRFSGRQFSNSRSEMNVSTLELGDSALYLCASSLEIAGDKTQYFGPGTRLLVL.

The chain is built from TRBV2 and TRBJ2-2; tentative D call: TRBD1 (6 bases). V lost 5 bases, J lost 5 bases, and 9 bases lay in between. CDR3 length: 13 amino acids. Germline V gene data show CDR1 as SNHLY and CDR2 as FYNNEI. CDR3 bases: TGTGCCAGCAGTAGGACAGTAACCGGGGAGCTGTTTTTT. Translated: CASSRTVTGELFF.

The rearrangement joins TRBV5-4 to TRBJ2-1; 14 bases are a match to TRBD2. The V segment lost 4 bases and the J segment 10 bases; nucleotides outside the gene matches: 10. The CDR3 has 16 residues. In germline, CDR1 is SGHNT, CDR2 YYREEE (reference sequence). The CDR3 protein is CASSEWTSGRSREQFF. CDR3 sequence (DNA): TGTGCCAGCAGCGAATGGACTAGCGGGAGGTCTCGGGAGCAGTTCTTC.

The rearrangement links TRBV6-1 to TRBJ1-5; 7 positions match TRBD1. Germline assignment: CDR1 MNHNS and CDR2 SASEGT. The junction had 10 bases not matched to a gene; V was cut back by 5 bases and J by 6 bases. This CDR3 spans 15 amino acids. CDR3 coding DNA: TGTGCCAGCAGTTTCGACAGGGCGGATCGTCAGCCCCAGCATTTT. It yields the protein CASSFDRADRQPQHF.

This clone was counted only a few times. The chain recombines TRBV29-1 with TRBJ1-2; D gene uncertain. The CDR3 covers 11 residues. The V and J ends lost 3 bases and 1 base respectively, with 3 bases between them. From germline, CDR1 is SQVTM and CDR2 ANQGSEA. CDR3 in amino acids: CSVEGNYGYTF. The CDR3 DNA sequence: TGCAGCGTTGAGGGTAACTATGGCTACACCTTC.

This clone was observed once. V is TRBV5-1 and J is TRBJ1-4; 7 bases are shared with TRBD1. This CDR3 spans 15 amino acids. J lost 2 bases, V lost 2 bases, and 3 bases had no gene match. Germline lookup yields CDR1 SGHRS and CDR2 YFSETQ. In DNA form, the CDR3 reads TGCGCCAGCAGCTTCATACAGGGGACTAATGAAAAACTGTTTTTT. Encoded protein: CASSFIQGTNEKLFF.

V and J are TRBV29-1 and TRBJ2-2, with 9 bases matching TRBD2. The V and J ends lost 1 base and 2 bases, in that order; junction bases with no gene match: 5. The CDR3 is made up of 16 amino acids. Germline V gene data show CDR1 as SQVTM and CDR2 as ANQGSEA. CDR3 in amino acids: CSVEGFSGRNTGELFF. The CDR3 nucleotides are TGCAGCGTTGAAGGCTTTAGCGGGAGAAACACCGGGGAGCTGTTTTTT.

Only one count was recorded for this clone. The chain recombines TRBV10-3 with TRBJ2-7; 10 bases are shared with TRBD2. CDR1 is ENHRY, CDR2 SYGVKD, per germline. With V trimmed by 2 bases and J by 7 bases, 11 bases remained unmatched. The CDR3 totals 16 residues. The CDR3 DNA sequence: TGTGCCATCAGTGAGCCGGGGGCTAGCGGGAGTGGGGAGCAGTACTTC. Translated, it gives CAISEPGASGSGEQYF.

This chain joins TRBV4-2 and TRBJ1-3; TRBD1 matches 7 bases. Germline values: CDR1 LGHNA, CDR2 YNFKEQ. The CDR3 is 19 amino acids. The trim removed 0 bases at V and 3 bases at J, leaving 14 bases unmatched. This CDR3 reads CASSQDVASGGASGNTIYF. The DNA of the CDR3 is TGTGCCAGCAGCCAAGATGTGGCGTCAGGGGGGGCGAGTGGAAACACCATATATTTT.

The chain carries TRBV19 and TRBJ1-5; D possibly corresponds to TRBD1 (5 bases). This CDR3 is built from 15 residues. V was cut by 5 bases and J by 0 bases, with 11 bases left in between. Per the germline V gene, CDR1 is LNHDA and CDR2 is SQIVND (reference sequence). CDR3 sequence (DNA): TGTGCCAGTAGTCCCCGGGGGGGTAGCAATCAGCCCCAGCATTTT. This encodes CASSPRGGSNQPQHF.

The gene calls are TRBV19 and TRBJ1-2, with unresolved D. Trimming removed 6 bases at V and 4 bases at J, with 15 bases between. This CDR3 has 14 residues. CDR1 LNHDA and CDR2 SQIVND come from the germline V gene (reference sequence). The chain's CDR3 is CASSDQSIGYGYTF. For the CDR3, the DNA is TGTGCCAGTAGCGACCAGTCGATTGGCTATGGCTACACCTTC.

The CDR3 sequence: CASSESGNTIYF. The CDR3 nucleotides are TGTGCCAGCAGTGAATCCGGTAACACCATATATTTT. The chain links TRBV6-1 to TRBJ1-3; D is uncertain. The CDR3 runs to 12 residues. Germline loops: CDR1 MNHNS, CDR2 SASEGT. V lost 2 bases and J 7 bases, leaving 6 bases between the germline ends.

As DNA, the CDR3 is TGTGCCAGCAGCTCCCGGGACTTAACCTACGAGCAGTACTTC. Protein sequence: CASSSRDLTYEQYF. The rearrangement joins TRBV7-9 to TRBJ2-7, with D possibly being TRBD2 (6 bases). Trimming pared 4 bases from V and 2 bases from J, leaving 12 bases between. In germline, CDR1 is SEHNR, CDR2 FQNEAQ (reference sequence). CDR3 length: 14 amino acids.

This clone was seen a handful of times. CDR3 sequence (DNA): TGTGCCAGCTCACGGCCGGGGAAGGCTGAAGCTTTCTTT. Translation gives CASSRPGKAEAFF. The chain couples TRBV6-5 to TRBJ1-1; the D is unclear. V gave up 8 bases and J gave up 6 bases, with 16 bases separating them. The germline gives CDR1 MNHEY, CDR2 SVGAGI. The CDR3 contains 13 residues.

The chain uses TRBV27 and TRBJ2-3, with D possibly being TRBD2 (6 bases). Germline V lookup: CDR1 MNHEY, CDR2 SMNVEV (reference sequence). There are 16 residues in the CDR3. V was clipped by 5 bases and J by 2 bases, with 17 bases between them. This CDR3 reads CASSRSRDSTTDTQYF. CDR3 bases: TGTGCCAGCAGTAGATCCCGGGACTCCACCACAGATACGCAGTATTTT.

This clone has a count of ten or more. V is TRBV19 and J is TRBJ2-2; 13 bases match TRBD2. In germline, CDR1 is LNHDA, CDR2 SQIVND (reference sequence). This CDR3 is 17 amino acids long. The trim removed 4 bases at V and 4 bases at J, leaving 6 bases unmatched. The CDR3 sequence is CASSTWTSGRGTGELFF. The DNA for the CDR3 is TGTGCCAGTAGTACCTGGACTAGCGGGAGAGGCACCGGGGAGCTGTTTTTT.

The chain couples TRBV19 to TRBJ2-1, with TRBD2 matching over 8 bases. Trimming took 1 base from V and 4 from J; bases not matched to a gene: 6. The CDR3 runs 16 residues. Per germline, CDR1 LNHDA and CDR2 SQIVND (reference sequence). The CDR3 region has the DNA TGTGCCAGTAGTATAGGTACGGCTAGCGGGTACAATGAGCAGTTCTTC. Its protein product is CASSIGTASGYNEQFF.

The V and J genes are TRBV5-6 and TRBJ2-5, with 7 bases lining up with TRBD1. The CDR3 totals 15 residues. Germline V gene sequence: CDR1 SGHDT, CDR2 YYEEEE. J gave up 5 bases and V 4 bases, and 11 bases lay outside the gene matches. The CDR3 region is CASSRPQDRLETQYF. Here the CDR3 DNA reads TGTGCCAGCAGCCGCCCCCAGGACAGGTTGGAGACCCAGTACTTC.

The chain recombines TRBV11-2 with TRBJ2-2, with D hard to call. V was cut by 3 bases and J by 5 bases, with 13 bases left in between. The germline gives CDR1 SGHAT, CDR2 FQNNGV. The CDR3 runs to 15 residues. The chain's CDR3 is CASSLAPTNTGELFF. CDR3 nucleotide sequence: TGTGCCAGCAGCTTGGCACCAACCAATACCGGGGAGCTGTTTTTT.

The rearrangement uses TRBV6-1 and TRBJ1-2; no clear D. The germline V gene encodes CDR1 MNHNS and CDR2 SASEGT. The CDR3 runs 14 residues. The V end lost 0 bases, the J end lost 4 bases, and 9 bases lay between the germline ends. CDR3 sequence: CASSEAAAPYGYTF. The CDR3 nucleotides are TGTGCCAGCAGTGAAGCGGCTGCTCCCTATGGCTACACCTTC.

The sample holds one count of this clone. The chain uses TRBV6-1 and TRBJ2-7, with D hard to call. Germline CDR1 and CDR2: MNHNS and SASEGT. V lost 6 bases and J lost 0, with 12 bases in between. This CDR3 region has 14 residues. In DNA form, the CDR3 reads TGTGCCAGCAGGATGGACCGGAGCTCCTACGAGCAGTACTTC. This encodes CASRMDRSSYEQYF.

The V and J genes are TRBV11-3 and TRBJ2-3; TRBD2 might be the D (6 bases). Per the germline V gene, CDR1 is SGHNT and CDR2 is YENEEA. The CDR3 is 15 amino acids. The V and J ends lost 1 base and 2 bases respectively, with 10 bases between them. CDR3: CASSLGGGFTDTQYF. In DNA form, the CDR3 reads TGTGCCAGCAGCTTAGGAGGAGGGTTCACAGATACGCAGTATTTT. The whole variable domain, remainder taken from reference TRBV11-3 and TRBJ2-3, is EAGVVQSPRYKIIEKKQPVAFWCNPISGHNTLYWYLQNLGQGPELLIRYENEEAVDDSQLPKDRFSAERLKGVDSTLKIQPAELGDSAVYLCASSLGGGFTDTQYFGPGTRLTVL.

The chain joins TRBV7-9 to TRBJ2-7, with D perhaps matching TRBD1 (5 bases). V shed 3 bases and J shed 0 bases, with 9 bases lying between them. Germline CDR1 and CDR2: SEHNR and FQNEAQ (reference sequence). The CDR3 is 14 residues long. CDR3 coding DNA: TGTGCCAGCAGCTTTGGACAACTCTCCTACGAGCAGTACTTC. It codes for CASSFGQLSYEQYF. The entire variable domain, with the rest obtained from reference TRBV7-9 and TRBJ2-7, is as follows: DTGVSQNPRHKITKRGQNVTFRCDPISEHNRLYWYRQTLGQGPEFLTYFQNEAQLEKSRLLSDRFSAERPKGSFSTLEIQRTEQGDSAMYLCASSFGQLSYEQYFGPGTRLTVT.

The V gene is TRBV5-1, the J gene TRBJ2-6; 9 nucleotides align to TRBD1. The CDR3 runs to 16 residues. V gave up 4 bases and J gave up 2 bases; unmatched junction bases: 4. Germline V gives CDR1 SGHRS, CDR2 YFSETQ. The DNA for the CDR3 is TGCGCCAGCAGCACAGGACAGGGGCCTGGGGCCAACGTCCTGACTTTC. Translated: CASSTGQGPGANVLTF.

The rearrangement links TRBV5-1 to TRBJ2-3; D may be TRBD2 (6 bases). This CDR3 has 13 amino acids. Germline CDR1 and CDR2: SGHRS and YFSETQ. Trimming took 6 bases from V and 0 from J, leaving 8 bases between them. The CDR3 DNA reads TGCGCCAGCAAGGCGGGAAGCACAGATACGCAGTATTTT. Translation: CASKAGSTDTQYF.

The CDR3 reads CAISLTEPYEQYF. The CDR3 DNA follows: TGTGCCATCAGCCTGACAGAGCCTTACGAGCAGTACTTC. The chain employs TRBV10-3 and TRBJ2-7; D might be TRBD1 (5 bases). V lost 6 bases, J lost 4 bases, and 13 bases lay in between. This CDR3 contains 13 residues. Germline values: CDR1 ENHRY, CDR2 SYGVKD.

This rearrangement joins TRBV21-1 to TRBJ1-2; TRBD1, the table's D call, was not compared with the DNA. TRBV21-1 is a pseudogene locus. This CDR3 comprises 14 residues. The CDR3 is CASSTQGANYGYTF. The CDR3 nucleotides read TGTGCCAGCAGCACACAGGGAGCTAACTATGGCTACACCTTC.

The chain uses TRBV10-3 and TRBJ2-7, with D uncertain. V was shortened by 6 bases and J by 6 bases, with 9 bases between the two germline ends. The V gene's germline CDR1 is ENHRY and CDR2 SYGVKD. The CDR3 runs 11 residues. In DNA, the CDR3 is TGTGCCATCAGCCGTGGGCTCGAGCAGTACTTC. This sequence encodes CAISRGLEQYF.